One and the same sample provided the 26 T cell receptor beta chains below, sequenced in a study of tumor and adjacent non-tumor tissue in lung cancer. TCRbeta libraries were built with three rounds of nested PCR, modified from ARM-PCR. TCRdb passed the multiplex PCR reads through MiXCR, listing each CDR3 protein once. The data show about 80,000 distinct CDR3 sequences, roughly 80% seen once. This sample's RNA came from whole unsorted tissue. More than 3 cm separated this lung sample from the edge of the tumor. The sample was distant non-tumor lung tissue. The receptors originated from a man in his fifties or sixties with non-small cell lung cancer.

This clonotype was seen at least ten times. The gene calls are TRBV20-1 and TRBJ2-7, with 9 bases fitting TRBD2. The CDR3 spans 13 residues. CDR1 and CDR2 (germline): DFQATT, SNEGSKA (reference sequence). V lost 7 bases to trimming and J lost 6 bases; unmatched junction nucleotides: 10. CDR3 in amino acids: CSVRGREGREQYF. The DNA of the CDR3 is TGCAGTGTCCGTGGGCGGGAGGGCCGCGAGCAGTACTTC.

Worth noting for this clonotype: Its ends do not fully match the called genes, so a read error is possible. This rearrangement joins TRBV20-1 to TRBJ1-2, with unresolved D. The CDR3 extends over 12 amino acids. Germline CDR1 DFQATT, CDR2 SNEGSKA (reference sequence). CDR3: CSAGLRRDGYTF. CDR3 nucleotides: TGCAGTGCTGGCCTGCGCCGGGATGGCTATACCTTC.

Notes on this clonotype: With a much larger clone just one base away, this may be a read error. The rearrangement joins TRBV20-1 to TRBJ1-1, with D perhaps matching TRBD1 (6 bases). Trimming left V 5 bases short and J 1 base short, with 11 bases between. This CDR3 region has 13 residues. Per the germline V gene, CDR1 is DFQATT and CDR2 is SNEGSKA (reference sequence). The CDR3: CSASETGNTEAFF. DNA of the CDR3: TGCAGTGCTTCTGAGACAGGGAACACTGAAGCTTTCTTT.

The CDR3 protein is CASSLAGASSGDNIMTF. For the CDR3, the DNA is TGTGCCAGCAGCCTAGCGGGAGCCAGCTCTGGGGACAACATCATGACTTTC. The chain links TRBV6-5 to TRBJ2-6; TRBD2 agrees at 10 bases. Trimming took 6 bases from V and 17 from J; bases not matched to a gene: 22. The CDR3 sequence is 17 residues long. Germline CDR1 is MNHEY and CDR2 is SVGAGI.

V is TRBV11-2 and J is TRBJ1-1, with D hard to call. This CDR3 has 13 residues. Trimming took 3 bases from V and 7 from J, leaving 12 bases between them. The germline CDR1 and CDR2 sequences are SGHAT and FQNNGV. The CDR3: CASSLQRGCEAFF. CDR3 nucleotides: TGTGCCAGCAGCTTGCAAAGAGGTTGTGAAGCTTTCTTT.

On this clonotype itself: A junction end diverges from the germline sequence, so it may reflect a read error. CDR3 DNA sequence: TGCGCAAGCAGTCCCGGTGGACCAGGGGACTACTATGGCTACACCTTC. This sequence encodes CASSPGGPGDYYGYTF. This rearrangement joins TRBV4-1 to TRBJ1-2, with D perhaps TRBD1 (6 bases). Germline CDR1 is MGHRA and CDR2 is YSYEKL. The CDR3 sequence is 16 residues long.

In regard to this clonotype: One end of the junction fails to match germline, which may point to a read error. This CDR3 reads CASSSLQNTGELFF. The CDR3 coding sequence is TGTGCCAGCAGCTCCCTACAGAACACCGGGGAGCTGTTCTTT. This rearrangement joins TRBV5-6 to TRBJ2-2, with D tentatively TRBD2 (5 bases). CDR3 size: 14 residues. CDR1 SGHDT and CDR2 YYEEEE come from the germline V gene.

Remarks on this clonotype: As the CDR3 is not closed by the conserved phenylalanine or tryptophan, this likely results from a read error. The chain recombines TRBV29-1 with TRBJ2-1; TRBD2 aligns across 11 bases. Unmatched junction bases numbered 15, after V lost 1 base and J lost 7 bases. This CDR3 region has 18 residues. The V gene's germline CDR1 is SQVTM and CDR2 ANQGSEA. The CDR3: CSVEGGTSGGPQYNEQFL. The CDR3 nucleotides read TGCAGCGTTGAAGGGGGGACTAGCGGAGGCCCCCAATATAATGAGCAGTTCCTC.

This clonotype was found once. One junction end does not reproduce the germline sequence, and a read error may be involved. The chain joins TRBV11-2 to TRBJ2-5; the D gene is possibly TRBD1 (5 bases). The CDR3 runs 13 residues. CDR1 and CDR2 (germline): SGHAT, FQNNGV. CDR3 protein: CASSSTGEETRYF. For the CDR3, the DNA is TGTGCCAGTAGCTCAACAGGAGAAGAGACCCGGTACTTC.

With respect to this clonotype: No conserved phenylalanine or tryptophan ends this CDR3, so it is likely a read error. The genes are TRBV20-1 and TRBJ2-1, with 13 bases lining up with TRBD2. Germline CDR1 DFQATT, CDR2 SNEGSKA (reference sequence). Trimming removed 4 bases from V and 6 bases from J; junction bases left unmatched: 6. This CDR3 region has 15 residues. DNA of the CDR3: TGCAGTGCTAACCCTACTAGCGGGAGGGCCAATGAGCAGTTCCTG. It translates to CSANPTSGRANEQFL.

Note on this clonotype: Germline and junction disagree at one end, which may indicate a read error. The J gene is TRBJ1-1, the V gene TRBV4-3; D uncertain. This CDR3 has 17 residues. Germline CDR1 is LGHNA and CDR2 is YSLEER. The DNA for the CDR3 is TGTGCCAGCTGCCAAGACGTTCCGGTCAGTTCGGGCACTGAAGCTTTCTTT. Translating it yields CASCQDVPVSSGTEAFF.

This clonotype was seen ten or more times. V gene TRBV11-2 combines with J gene TRBJ2-1; D is unclear. The CDR3 is 14 residues long. CDR1 SGHAT and CDR2 FQNNGV come from the germline V gene. V was trimmed by 3 bases and J by 5 bases, leaving 11 bases between them. CDR3 in amino acids: CASSFGSADNEQFF. The CDR3 nucleotides read TGTGCCAGCAGCTTTGGCAGTGCCGACAATGAGCAGTTCTTC.

Notes on this clonotype: The junction and the germline gene differ at one end; a read error may be behind it. The rearrangement links TRBV29-1 to TRBJ2-2, with D perhaps TRBD1 or TRBD2 (5 bases each). Per the germline V gene, CDR1 is SQVTM and CDR2 is ANQGSEA. CDR3 size: 14 residues. The CDR3 region is CSVGEGRATGELFF. CDR3 nucleotide sequence: TGCAGCGTTGGTGAGGGCAGGGCCACCGGGGAACTGTTTTTT.

This clonotype was recorded once. J is TRBJ1-2 and V is TRBV11-2; D might be TRBD1 (6 bases). The germline CDR1 and CDR2 sequences are SGHAT and FQNNGV. The V end was cut by 4 bases, the J end by 8 bases, with 20 bases between. CDR3 length: 15 amino acids. The CDR3 sequence: CASSYLGGGSFGYTF. CDR3 in DNA: TGTGCCAGCAGCTACCTTGGGGGCGGATCCTTCGGCTACACCTTC.

In the case of this clonotype: A much more abundant neighbour one base away suggests this may be a read error. The chain links TRBV7-8 to TRBJ2-1; 9 bases are a match to TRBD2. Germline assignment: CDR1 SGHVS and CDR2 FQNEAQ. The length of the CDR3 is 16 residues. Trimming took 2 bases from V and 8 from J; bases not matched to a gene: 10. The CDR3 here is CASSLRSLAGTYEQFF. The CDR3 DNA is TGTGCCAGCAGCTTAAGATCCCTAGCGGGAACTTATGAGCAGTTCTTC. The full variable domain, in which reference TRBV7-8 and TRBJ2-1 provide the parts outside the CDR3, is GAGVSQSPRYKVAKRGQDVALRCDPISGHVSLFWYQQALGQGPEFLTYFQNEAQLDKSGLPSDRFFAERPEGSVSTLKIQRTQQEDSAVYLCASSLRSLAGTYEQFFGPGTRLTVL.

The chain combines TRBV11-3 with TRBJ2-5; D gene unclear. In germline, CDR1 is SGHNT, CDR2 YENEEA. This CDR3 has 15 residues. Trimming left V 0 bases short and J 0 bases short, with 8 bases between. The CDR3 spells CASSLEKLYQETQYF. Here the CDR3 DNA reads TGTGCCAGCAGCTTAGAAAAGCTTTACCAAGAGACCCAGTACTTC.

About this clonotype: The junction does not match germline at one end; this may be a read error. V gene TRBV11-2 combines with J gene TRBJ1-1; no firm D call. The CDR3 loop spans 14 amino acids. Germline V gives CDR1 SGHAT, CDR2 FQNNGV. CDR3 sequence: CASLPRHQNTGAFF. In DNA, the CDR3 is TGTGCCAGCCTACCTAGACACCAGAACACTGGAGCTTTCTTT.

For this clonotype: The germline gene is not matched at one end of the junction; a read error may be the cause. The chain joins TRBV5-6 to TRBJ1-1; a possible D gene is TRBD1 (5 bases). CDR3 length equals 14 residues. Germline CDR1 SGHDT, CDR2 YYEEEE. The chain's CDR3 is CASGLEGRSTEVFF. The CDR3 bases are TGTGCCAGCGGCTTGGAGGGGAGGTCCACTGAAGTTTTCTTT.

This clonotype was picked up one time. One end of the junction fails to match germline, which may point to a read error. V usage is TRBV28 and J usage is TRBJ1-5, with D perhaps TRBD1 (5 bases). Germline CDR1 MDHEN, CDR2 SYDVKM. The CDR3 totals 15 residues. The CDR3 loop is CATSEPGGTRQPQHF. CDR3 DNA sequence: TGTGCCACCAGTGAACCCGGGGGAACCCGTCAGCCCCAGCATTTT.

On this clonotype itself: An end of the junction differs from the germline gene, which may be a read error. The gene calls are TRBV6-5 and TRBJ2-5, with a possible D match to TRBD1 (6 bases). There are 15 residues in the CDR3. From germline, CDR1 is MNHEY and CDR2 SVGAGI. CDR3 coding DNA: TGTACCAGCAGTTTTCAGGGGCGACTACAAGAGACCCAATACTTC. As protein: CTSSFQGRLQETQYF.

V gene TRBV30 combines with J gene TRBJ1-1; D is undetermined. Per germline, CDR1 GTSNPN and CDR2 SVGIG (reference sequence). The CDR3 totals 14 residues. The V end was cut by 0 bases, the J end by 0 bases, with 8 bases between. In DNA form, the CDR3 reads TGTGCCTGGAGTGTCTCCGGAATGAACACTGAAGCTTTCTTT. Its protein product is CAWSVSGMNTEAFF.

To note about this clonotype: At one end, the junction sequence differs from germline, possibly due to a read error. V gene TRBV11-2 combines with J gene TRBJ2-6; tentative D call: TRBD1 (5 bases). The CDR3 is 19 amino acids. Germline V CDR1 and CDR2: SGHAT, FQNNGV. In DNA form, the CDR3 reads TGTGCCAGCAGCTTAGTTCCAAATGATAGGCCCTCTGGGGCCAACGTACTGACTTTC. This gives the protein CASSLVPNDRPSGANVLTF.

Remarks on this clonotype: Mismatch with germline at one junction end may stem from a read error. This rearrangement joins TRBV20-1 to TRBJ2-1; 7 nucleotides line up with TRBD1. Germline-derived CDR1 and CDR2 are DFQATT and SNEGSKA (reference sequence). This CDR3 contains 14 residues. The CDR3 DNA sequence: TGCACTGCTAGAGTTCGGGCGAGACAGGGTGAGCAGTTCTTC. This sequence encodes CTARVRARQGEQFF.

Many counts were recorded for this clonotype. The chain is built from TRBV20-1 and TRBJ2-3; D uncertain. CDR1 is DFQATT, CDR2 SNEGSKA, per germline (reference sequence). The CDR3 runs to 14 residues. V dropped 0 bases and J dropped 1 base, with 8 bases sitting between them. As DNA, the CDR3 is TGCAGTGCTAGAGATGCAATAGGCACAGATACGCAGTATTTT. Its translation is CSARDAIGTDTQYF.

There are many counts of this clonotype. V gene TRBV6-2 or TRBV6-3 combines with J gene TRBJ2-1, with 7 bases aligning to TRBD2. After removal of 3 bases from V and 8 bases from J, the junction contained 10 bases not matched to a gene. CDR1 is MNHEY and CDR2 is SVGEGT in the germline V gene. CDR3 length equals 15 residues. In nucleotides, the CDR3 is TGTGCCAGCAGTTATAGTGGTCGGGAGGTCGATGAGCAGTTCTTC. Amino acid sequence: CASSYSGREVDEQFF.

The genes are TRBV11-3 and TRBJ2-5; D possibly uses TRBD1 or TRBD2 (5 bases each). The CDR3 totals 14 residues. From germline, CDR1 is SGHNT and CDR2 YENEEA. V was clipped by 5 bases and J by 5 bases, with 15 bases between them. This chain's CDR3 is CASSARVWGETQYF. The CDR3 region has the DNA TGTGCCAGCAGCGCTAGGGTGTGGGGGGAGACCCAGTACTTC.